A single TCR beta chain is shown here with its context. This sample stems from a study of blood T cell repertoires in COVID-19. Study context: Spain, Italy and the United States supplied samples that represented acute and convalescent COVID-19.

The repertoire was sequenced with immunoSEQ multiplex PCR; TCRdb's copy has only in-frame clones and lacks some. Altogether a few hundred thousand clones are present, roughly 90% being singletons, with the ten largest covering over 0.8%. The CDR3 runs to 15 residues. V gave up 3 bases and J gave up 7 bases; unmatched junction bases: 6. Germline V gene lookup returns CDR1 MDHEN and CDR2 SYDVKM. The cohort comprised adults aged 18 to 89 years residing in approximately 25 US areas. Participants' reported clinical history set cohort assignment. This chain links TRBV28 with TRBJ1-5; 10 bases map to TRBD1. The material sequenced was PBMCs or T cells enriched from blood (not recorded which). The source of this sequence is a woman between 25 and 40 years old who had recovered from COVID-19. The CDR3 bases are TGTGCCAGCAGTTTTCGACAGGGGGCCCCCCAGCCCCAGCATTTT. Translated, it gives CASSFRQGAPQPQHF.